Presented here are 7 T cell receptor beta chains from one specimen sequenced in a study of CD8 T cells in ankylosing spondylitis. Study-level findings and limits: The study identified a TCR beta motif of under ten highly homologous variants that appeared characteristic of ankylosing spondylitis blood.

TCRdb reanalysed the 5' RACE reads using MiXCR and keeps one entry per CDR3 protein. The table lists about 510,000 distinct CDR3 sequences, approximately 5% of them singletons. Which antigens these TCRs recognize remains unknown. Material: blood, either unsorted or a sorted T cell fraction (not recorded which). These TCRs come from a male donor with ankylosing spondylitis.

V gene TRBV7-3 combines with J gene TRBJ2-2, with 11 nucleotides matching TRBD1. V gave up 1 base and J gave up 1 base; unmatched junction bases: 2. The germline V gene has CDR1 SGHTA and CDR2 FQGTGA. This CDR3 spans 17 amino acids. CDR3 sequence: CASSLSGTGGNTGELFF. CDR3 nucleotide sequence: TGTGCCAGCAGCTTAAGCGGGACAGGGGGGAACACCGGGGAGCTGTTTTTT. The variable domain in full, with the rest retrieved from reference TRBV7-3 and TRBJ2-2, is GAGVSQTPSNKVTEKGKYVELRCDPISGHTALYWYRQSLGQGPEFLIYFQGTGAADDSGLPNDRFFAVRPEGSVSTLKIQRTERGDSAVYLCASSLSGTGGNTGELFFGEGSRLTVL.

This clonotype showed up many times. The chain couples TRBV5-4 to TRBJ2-3; 7 nucleotides match TRBD1. CDR1 SGHNT and CDR2 YYREEE come from the germline V gene (reference sequence). CDR3 size: 15 residues. V lost 1 base and J lost 2; bases outside the gene matches: 4. CDR3 in DNA: TGTGCCAGCAGCTTGTTCGGACAGGCCACAGATACGCAGTATTTT. Translating gives CASSLFGQATDTQYF.

This clonotype was found many times. V and J are TRBV4-2 and TRBJ2-1, with 8 bases identical to TRBD2. The CDR3 sequence is 18 residues long. V lost 0 bases and J lost 4; bases outside the gene matches: 11. CDR1 is LGHNA, CDR2 YNFKEQ, per germline. The CDR3 DNA sequence: TGTGCCAGCAGCCAAGACCTCCCGACTAGCGCATTTTACAATGAGCAGTTCTTC. This sequence encodes CASSQDLPTSAFYNEQFF.

This clonotype was picked up many times. The chain is built from TRBV9 and TRBJ2-3; 11 bases fit TRBD2. The CDR3 length is 16 residues. Germline assignment: CDR1 SGDLS and CDR2 YYNGEE. V shed 5 bases, J shed 2 bases, and the junction held 7 bases outside the gene matches. The CDR3 reads CASSPRLAGPTDTQYF. The CDR3 nucleotides are TGTGCCAGCAGTCCTCGACTAGCGGGGCCCACAGATACGCAGTATTTT.

This clonotype came up many times. The chain has TRBV6-2 or TRBV6-3 and TRBJ2-3, with D unresolved. CDR1 is MNHEY, CDR2 SVGEGT, per germline. CDR3 length: 13 residues. Deletions cut 0 bases from V and 6 bases from J, with 7 bases between. This CDR3 reads CASSYSKADTQYF. CDR3 nucleotides: TGTGCCAGCAGTTACTCGAAGGCGGATACGCAGTATTTT.

This clonotype was detected ten times or more. The rearrangement uses TRBV5-1 and TRBJ2-5, with 8 bases matching TRBD1. V gave up 2 bases and J gave up 11 bases; unmatched junction bases: 5. CDR3 length: 12 amino acids. Germline CDR1 SGHRS, CDR2 YFSETQ. DNA for the CDR3: TGCGCCAGCAGCTTCACTGGACAGGGACAGTACTTC. Amino acids: CASSFTGQGQYF.

This clonotype was counted at least ten times. The V call is TRBV29-1, the J call TRBJ2-7, with no clear D. Germline V lookup: CDR1 SQVTM, CDR2 ANQGSEA. The CDR3 contains 12 residues. V lost 4 bases, J lost 0 bases, and 7 bases lay in between. CDR3 sequence: CSVGARSYEQYF. In nucleotides, the CDR3 is TGCAGCGTTGGAGCACGCTCCTACGAGCAGTACTTC.